This is a list of T cell receptor beta chains from one sample in a study of blood T cell repertoires in COVID-19. Generated by immunoSEQ multiplex PCR, the TCRdb table keeps only in-frame clones and is missing some. The sample lists 400,000 or so clones, roughly 89% seen once, with around 0.92% in the top ten. Sequencing was carried out using peripheral blood. The receptor set was obtained from a young man with COVID-19, enrolled during active disease. The CDR3 runs from the conserved cysteine through the conserved F or W. Fields, in order: CDR3 DNA, CDR3 protein, clone size, D gene, V gene, J gene. D genes are given only for firm matches. A clone size is listed for some rows: how often the clone was seen (once, few, many), or a class if it is expanded.

TGTGCCAGGACTCCGAGGAACACTGAAGCTTTCTTT	CARTPRNTEAFF	NA	NA	TRBV3-1/TRBV3-2	TRBJ1-1
TGTGCCAGTAGGGAACAGGGGGCGGCGAACACTGAAGCTTTCTTT	CASREQGAANTEAFF	NA	TRBD1	TRBV19	TRBJ1-1
TGTGCCAGCAGAGAGACAGGACTCTCCTACAATGAGCAGTTCTTC	CASRETGLSYNEQFF	NA	NA	TRBV6-5	TRBJ2-1
TGTGCCAGCAGCCTTTCTCCGACAGGAGGAAACACCATATATTTT	CASSLSPTGGNTIYF	NA	NA	TRBV9	TRBJ1-3
TGTGCCAGCACCGATCGGGTAGATACGCAGTATTTT	CASTDRVDTQYF	NA	NA	TRBV7-3	TRBJ2-3
TGTGCCAGCAGCTTAGAGGCGGGTCGGGCCACTGAAGCTTTCTTT	CASSLEAGRATEAFF	NA	NA	TRBV7-3	TRBJ1-1
TGTGCCAGCTCACCACCGGGACTAGACGAGCAGTACTTC	CASSPPGLDEQYF	NA	TRBD2	TRBV18	TRBJ2-7
TGCAGCGTTGTCAGAAGACTTCAGACTGAAGCTTTCTTT	CSVVRRLQTEAFF	NA	NA	TRBV29-1	TRBJ1-1
TGCGCCAGCAGCCAGTGGGGGACTAGCGGGAGTTACGAGCAGTACTTC	CASSQWGTSGSYEQYF	once	TRBD2	TRBV4-1	TRBJ2-7
TGTGCCAGCAGTCCCGACGTGCGGGGGAACCAGCCCCAGCATTTT	CASSPDVRGNQPQHF	NA	NA	TRBV27	TRBJ1-5
TGTGCCACCGCCGGTTACAATGAGCAGTTCTTC	CATAGYNEQFF	NA	NA	TRBV24-1	TRBJ2-1
TGTGCCACAGCGGGAGGGCCAGGAGAGACCCAGTACTTC	CATAGGPGETQYF	NA	TRBD2	TRBV2	TRBJ2-5
TGCGCCAGCAGCTTTGGCGGGGATAGAGATACGCAGTATTTT	CASSFGGDRDTQYF	NA	NA	TRBV5-1	TRBJ2-3
TGTGCCAGCAGTGAAGCGAGGGAACAAGATACGCAGTATTTT	CASSEAREQDTQYF	NA	NA	TRBV2	TRBJ2-3
TGTGCCAGCAGTGCTACAGGGAACACTGAAGCTTTCTTT	CASSATGNTEAFF	NA	NA	TRBV25-1	TRBJ1-1
TGTGCCAGCAGTGAATATAGGGGTAGTTACACTGAAGCTTTCTTT	CASSEYRGSYTEAFF	NA	NA	TRBV25-1	TRBJ1-1
TGTGCCAGTAGTATTGCGGCGGGAGAGGTCTATGAGCAGTTCTTC	CASSIAAGEVYEQFF	NA	TRBD2	TRBV19	TRBJ2-1
TGTGCCAGCAGCTTAGTGGGGGCCTCCTACGAGCAGTACTTC	CASSLVGASYEQYF	NA	NA	TRBV11-3	TRBJ2-7
TGTGCCACCAGTGATTTTGGGGGACTAGCGGGAGATCCCGATACGCAGTATTTT	CATSDFGGLAGDPDTQYF	NA	TRBD2	TRBV24-1	TRBJ2-3
TGTGCCACCAGCAGAGGGGACAGGGACACCTACGAGCAGTACTTC	CATSRGDRDTYEQYF	NA	TRBD1	TRBV15	TRBJ2-7
TGTGCCAGCAGCTGGGGGCGGGGGGTCCACACAGATACGCAGTATTTT	CASSWGRGVHTDTQYF	NA	TRBD2	TRBV7-8	TRBJ2-3
TGTGCCAGTAGTATACCCCGGACAGAAGCTTTCTTT	CASSIPRTEAFF	once	NA	TRBV19	TRBJ1-1
TGTGCCACCTCGGGGGAAACAGGGGTAAAAGAGACCCAGTACTTC	CATSGETGVKETQYF	NA	NA	TRBV24-1	TRBJ2-5
TGTGCCAGCAGTGAAGCTGGCAGGGAATATCAGCCCCAGCATTTT	CASSEAGREYQPQHF	NA	NA	TRBV6-1	TRBJ1-5
TGCGCCAGCAGCTTGGGGGGGGATCCCTACGAGCAGTACTTC	CASSLGGDPYEQYF	NA	NA	TRBV5-1	TRBJ2-7
TGTGCCAGCAGCCCGGGACAGCACCAAGAGACCCAGTACTTC	CASSPGQHQETQYF	once	TRBD1	TRBV7-9	TRBJ2-5
TGTGCCAGCAGCCTGGGGCGCGGTGCGAAGGAGCCCCAGCATTTT	CASSLGRGAKEPQHF	NA	NA	TRBV5-8	TRBJ1-5
TGTGCCAGCAGCTTGTTCGGGACAGGGGCTGGGGAGCTGTTTTTT	CASSLFGTGAGELFF	NA	TRBD1	TRBV5-4	TRBJ2-2
TGTGCCAGCAGTTTCTCTAGCGGGGCCCTTTGGCAGTACTTC	CASSFSSGALWQYF	NA	TRBD2	TRBV27	TRBJ2-7
TGTGCCAGTAGTATAGAACGGGGCAATCAGCCCCAGCATTTT	CASSIERGNQPQHF	NA	NA	TRBV19	TRBJ1-5
TGTGCCAGCAGCCCACAAGCTGGGACAGCCTATGGCTACACCTTC	CASSPQAGTAYGYTF	NA	TRBD1	TRBV14	TRBJ1-2
TGTGCCAGCAGGGGGGAGGGACAGGGGTCTATCGGCGCGAACACCGGGGAGCTGTTTTTT	CASRGEGQGSIGANTGELFF	NA	TRBD1	TRBV27	TRBJ2-2
TGCGCCAGCAGCTTAAGCGGGAGGGCCGGCACAGATACGCAGTATTTT	CASSLSGRAGTDTQYF	NA	TRBD2	TRBV5-1	TRBJ2-3
TGTGCCCTAGAGTCGGATTACGAGCAGTACTTC	CALESDYEQYF	NA	NA	TRBV12-2	TRBJ2-7
TGTGCCAGCAGTTACTCTCCGGGACAGGGTTATTCACCCCTCCACTTT	CASSYSPGQGYSPLHF	NA	TRBD1	TRBV6-5	TRBJ1-6
TGCGCCAGCACTCCAGGGGGTTCCAGCGGGCAGTTCTTC	CASTPGGSSGQFF	NA	TRBD1	TRBV5-1	TRBJ2-1
TGTGCCAGCAGCCAAGATACGCTGGACTGGGACAGGGGAGGCACCGGGGAGCTGTTTTTT	CASSQDTLDWDRGGTGELFF	NA	TRBD1	TRBV3-1/TRBV3-2	TRBJ2-2
TGCGCCAGCAGCCAAGGGGGAGGGAGAGAGACCCAGTACTTC	CASSQGGGRETQYF	NA	TRBD2	TRBV4-1	TRBJ2-5
TGTGCCAGCATGGGGGGAAATTCACCCCTCCACTTT	CASMGGNSPLHF	NA	NA	TRBV2	TRBJ1-6
TGCGCCAGCAGCAGGGGGACTAGCGGGAACATTCAGTACTTC	CASSRGTSGNIQYF	NA	TRBD2	TRBV5-1	TRBJ2-4
TGTGCCAGTAGTATACGGCGGACTAGCACAGATACGCAGTATTTT	CASSIRRTSTDTQYF	few	NA	TRBV19	TRBJ2-3
TGTGCCAGCAGTAAGAGGAATCAGCCCCAGCATTTT	CASSKRNQPQHF	NA	NA	TRBV6-5	TRBJ1-5
TGTGCCAGCAGCCAAGGGTCGACAGGGACGAACACCGGGGAGCTGTTTTTT	CASSQGSTGTNTGELFF	NA	TRBD1	TRBV3-1/TRBV3-2	TRBJ2-2
TGCGCCAGCAGCTTGGTTCAGGGTAGCTCTGAAGCTTTCTTT	CASSLVQGSSEAFF	NA	NA	TRBV5-1	TRBJ1-1
TGTGTCAGAACCTCCCCCTCCGGGACAGAGGAAAGGTCCTATAATTCACCCCTCCACTTT	CVRTSPSGTEERSYNSPLHF	NA	NA	TRBV7-5	TRBJ1-6
TGTGCCAGCAGCTTAGCATCTGGCGGGAGGGGGTACAATGAGCAGTTCTTC	CASSLASGGRGYNEQFF	NA	TRBD2	TRBV7-6	TRBJ2-1
TGCGCCAGCAGCCTAAGGACGGCGATAGCGGGAGACCACACAGATACGCAGTATTTT	CASSLRTAIAGDHTDTQYF	NA	TRBD2	TRBV4-1	TRBJ2-3
TGTGCCAGCAGCCCAACAGACAGAAGAGATGGGACTGAAGCTTTCTTT	CASSPTDRRDGTEAFF	NA	NA	TRBV11-2	TRBJ1-1
TGTGCCAGCAGCTTAGGCGATGGCTACACCTTC	CASSLGDGYTF	NA	NA	TRBV7-8	TRBJ1-2
TGTGCCAGCAGAAAACAGGGGGCCGGCAATCAGCCCCAGCATTTT	CASRKQGAGNQPQHF	NA	TRBD1	TRBV2	TRBJ1-5
TGTGCCAGCAGCTTCTCGGGACAGGGGGCCGAGCAGTACTTC	CASSFSGQGAEQYF	NA	TRBD1	TRBV7-9	TRBJ2-7
TGTGCCAGCAGGCCTCACCAGGGGGTACAAGAGACCCAGTACTTC	CASRPHQGVQETQYF	NA	TRBD1	TRBV7-8	TRBJ2-5
TGTGCCAGCAGGACCCGGGGACAAATCGAGCAGTACTTC	CASRTRGQIEQYF	NA	NA	TRBV3-1/TRBV3-2	TRBJ2-7